Given below is one TCR beta chain in context. Antigen specificity is unknown. The entry originates in a study of CD8 T cells in Susac syndrome. Findings and limits, study-wide: The number of individuals included in the study's TCR sequencing and HLA analysis was acknowledged as relatively small.

V shed 8 bases and J shed 0 bases, with 21 bases lying between them. The CDR3 consists of 17 residues. Germline CDR1 reads MNHEY; CDR2 reads SMNVEV (reference sequence). Reverse transcription of roughly 0.5 to 1 ug RNA was carried out with random hexamers. An immunoSEQ multiplex PCR amplified TCR beta CDR3 over 54 Vbeta and 13 Jbeta. A single record per CDR3 protein comes from TCRdb applying MiXCR to the immunoSEQ multiplex PCR reads. The table lists about 130,000 distinct CDR3 sequences, around 95% of them singletons. Sequencing of TCR beta, carried out with a high-throughput approach, was applied to CD8+ and CD4+ T cells from the blood. Controls matched for sex and age were healthy donors.

The chain recombines TRBV27 with TRBJ2-3; D tentatively fits TRBD1 or TRBD2 (5 bases each). The sequenced sample consisted of CD4+ T cells from PBMCs. The TCR originated in a human donor in good health. The CDR3 DNA reads as TGTGCCAGCCACAATTACGCCCAGGGACCTAGCACAGATACGCAGTATTTT. This translates into CASHNYAQGPSTDTQYF.